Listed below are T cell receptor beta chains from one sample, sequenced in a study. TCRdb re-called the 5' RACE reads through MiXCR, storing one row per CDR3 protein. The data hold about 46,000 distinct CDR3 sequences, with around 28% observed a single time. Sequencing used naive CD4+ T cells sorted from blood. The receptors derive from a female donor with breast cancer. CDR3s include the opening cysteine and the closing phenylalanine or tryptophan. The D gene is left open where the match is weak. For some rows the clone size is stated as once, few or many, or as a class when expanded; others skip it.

CASSRGTGGGEAFF,TGTGCCAGCAGCCGTGGGACAGGGGGGGGTGAAGCTTTCTTT,TRBJ1-1,14,TRBD1,.,TRBV12-3/TRBV12-4
CASSPPDRSTGELFF,TGCGCCAGCAGCCCTCCCGACAGATCCACCGGGGAGCTGTTTTTT,TRBJ2-2,15,.,.,TRBV5-1
CSVEGRQETQYF,TGCAGCGTTGAGGGGAGGCAAGAGACCCAGTACTTC,TRBJ2-5,12,.,few,TRBV29-1
CSAPDRTNMNTEAFF,TGCAGTGCCCCCGACAGAACAAACATGAACACTGAAGCTTTCTTT,TRBJ1-1,15,.,.,TRBV20-1
CASSLAGEGETQYF,TGCGCCAGCAGCTTGGCCGGGGAGGGCGAGACCCAGTACTTC,TRBJ2-5,14,TRBD2,few,TRBV5-1
CASSLERVDTQYF,TGCGCCAGCAGCTTGGAACGGGTGGATACGCAGTATTTT,TRBJ2-3,13,.,.,TRBV5-1
CASSLGDRENYNEQFF,TGCGCCAGCAGCTTGGGGGACAGGGAAAACTACAATGAGCAGTTCTTC,TRBJ2-1,16,TRBD1,few,TRBV5-1
CATSDPTPVTSGGYNEQFF,TGTGCCACCAGTGATCCCACCCCGGTTACTAGCGGGGGGTACAATGAGCAGTTCTTC,TRBJ2-1,19,TRBD2,many,TRBV24-1
CASYTGTGNYGYTF,TGTGCCAGCTATACCGGGACCGGGAACTATGGCTACACCTTC,TRBJ1-2,14,.,.,TRBV2
CATSESNEQFF,TGTGCCACCAGTGAGTCTAATGAGCAGTTCTTC,TRBJ2-1,11,.,few,TRBV24-1
CASSVRGGEQYF,TGTGCCAGCAGCGTCCGGGGTGGCGAGCAGTACTTC,TRBJ2-7,12,.,once,TRBV9
CASTPVGVRSNQPQHF,TGTGCCAGCACCCCGGTAGGGGTTCGGAGCAATCAGCCCCAGCATTTT,TRBJ1-5,16,.,few,TRBV7-3
CASKIRVTGKNIQYF,TGTGCCAGCAAAATCAGGGTAACCGGCAAAAACATTCAGTACTTC,TRBJ2-4,15,.,.,TRBV2
CSARGGSNSLGAFF,TGCAGTGCTAGAGGGGGGTCGAATAGTTTAGGAGCTTTCTTT,TRBJ1-1,14,.,medium-sized,TRBV20-1
CASRMAGGLVGEQFF,TGTGCCAGCAGAATGGCGGGGGGATTGGTAGGGGAGCAGTTCTTC,TRBJ2-1,15,.,.,TRBV21-1
CASSLGGLGEQYF,TGTGCCAGCAGCTTGGGAGGACTTGGGGAGCAGTACTTC,TRBJ2-7,13,.,few,TRBV7-9
CAIQALNTEAFF,TGTGCCATACAGGCTCTGAACACTGAAGCTTTCTTT,TRBJ1-1,12,.,.,TRBV7-2
CSATVEGGTEAFF,TGCAGTGCTACCGTCGAGGGGGGCACTGAAGCTTTCTTT,TRBJ1-1,13,.,.,TRBV20-1
CASSLVWPKQFNEQFF,TGCGCCAGCAGCTTGGTGTGGCCTAAACAATTCAATGAGCAGTTCTTC,TRBJ2-1,16,.,.,TRBV5-1
CASSWIGGPGNTIYF,TGTGCCAGCAGTTGGATCGGGGGGCCTGGAAACACCATATATTTT,TRBJ1-3,15,.,few,TRBV25-1
CASSPGAYEQYF,TGTGCCAGCAGCCCAGGGGCTTACGAGCAGTACTTC,TRBJ2-7,12,.,few,TRBV5-5
CATSVSGNEKLFF,TGTGCCACCAGCGTCTCAGGGAATGAAAAACTGTTTTTT,TRBJ1-4,13,.,few,TRBV15
CASSLIGQGKNTEAFF,TGTGCCAGCAGCTTAATAGGACAGGGAAAGAACACTGAAGCTTTCTTT,TRBJ1-1,16,TRBD1,.,TRBV7-3
CASSYSPGQPQHF,TGTGCCAGCAGTTACTCGCCGGGTCAGCCCCAGCATTTT,TRBJ1-5,13,.,.,TRBV6-2/TRBV6-3
CASSVIANTGELFF,TGTGCCAGCTCAGTGATCGCGAACACCGGGGAGCTGTTTTTT,TRBJ2-2,14,.,few,TRBV18
CASSPVQITEAFF,TGTGCCAGCAGCCCGGTTCAAATCACTGAAGCTTTCTTT,TRBJ1-1,13,.,.,TRBV7-9
CASSHPAGANIQYF,TGTGCCAGCAGTCACCCTGCGGGGGCAAACATTCAGTACTTC,TRBJ2-4,14,.,.,TRBV12-3/TRBV12-4
CASGQATGHRDTEAFF,TGCGCCAGCGGCCAAGCCACAGGGCACCGGGACACTGAAGCTTTCTTT,TRBJ1-1,16,.,.,TRBV5-1
CASSNKSGLVGLQPLPDQPQHF,TGTGCCAGCAGCAATAAGTCGGGGCTAGTTGGTTTACAACCTCTCCCGGATCAGCCCCAGCATTTT,TRBJ1-5,22,.,.,TRBV21-1
CASSTDYNQPQHF,TGTGCCAGCAGCACAGACTACAATCAGCCCCAGCATTTT,TRBJ1-5,13,.,few,TRBV9
CAWSVRSGGAKTQYF,TGTGCCTGGAGTGTACGTAGCGGGGGGGCGAAGACCCAGTACTTC,TRBJ2-5,15,TRBD2,.,TRBV30